This is a list of T cell receptor beta chains from one sample in a study of blood T cell repertoires in COVID-19. Produced via immunoSEQ multiplex PCR; TCRdb's table is partial and in-frame only. Counted here are around 200,000 clones, 75% to 90% occurring once; the ten biggest clones make up under 8%. The sequenced sample was PBMCs or T cells enriched from blood (not recorded which). The receptors were sampled from a man aged 35-49 years who had recovered from COVID-19. CDR3s include the opening cysteine and the closing phenylalanine or tryptophan. D genes are given only for firm matches. Not all rows give a size; the values are once, few, many and, for expanded clones, a class.

V gene,D gene,clone size,J gene,CDR3 protein,CDR3 DNA
TRBV7-9,.,.,TRBJ2-7,CASSPGTQSSYEQYF,TGTGCCAGCAGCCCTGGGACTCAGAGCTCCTACGAGCAGTACTTC
TRBV19,TRBD1,.,TRBJ1-2,CASSGGTASYGYTF,TGTGCCAGTAGTGGAGGGACAGCGTCTTATGGCTACACCTTC
TRBV7-9,.,.,TRBJ1-2,CASSEKSYGYTF,TGTGCCAGCTCAGAAAAATCCTATGGCTACACCTTC
TRBV2,TRBD1,once,TRBJ1-1,CASSEGRTGNTEAFF,TGTGCCAGCAGTGAAGGCCGGACAGGGAACACTGAAGCTTTCTTT
TRBV5-1,.,.,TRBJ1-6,CASSLSSGAYNSPLHF,TGCGCCAGCAGCTTGAGCTCGGGGGCCTATAATTCACCCCTCCACTTT
TRBV11-2,TRBD2,.,TRBJ2-1,CASSLGLAGSNEQFF,TGTGCCAGCAGCTTAGGACTAGCGGGCTCCAATGAGCAGTTCTTC
TRBV5-5,.,.,TRBJ2-3,CASTPRGGTSSTDTQYF,TGTGCCAGCACCCCCAGGGGCGGAACTTCTAGCACAGATACGCAGTATTTT
TRBV5-8,.,.,TRBJ2-3,CASSSTSTDTQYF,TGTGCCAGCAGCTCCACAAGCACAGATACGCAGTATTTT
TRBV28,TRBD2,once,TRBJ2-7,CASRGASGRSYEQYF,TGTGCCAGCAGGGGGGCTAGCGGGAGGTCCTACGAGCAGTACTTC
TRBV7-6,TRBD1,.,TRBJ1-1,CASSLRTGGSEAFF,TGTGCCAGCAGCTTAAGGACAGGGGGGAGTGAAGCTTTCTTT
TRBV11-2,TRBD1,once,TRBJ1-1,CASSFNPGTGGLWYTEAFF,TGTGCCAGCAGCTTCAACCCCGGGACAGGGGGCCTGTGGTACACTGAAGCTTTCTTT
TRBV12-3/TRBV12-4,.,.,TRBJ1-5,CASSPGGNQPQHF,TGTGCCAGCAGCCCCGGGGGCAATCAGCCCCAGCATTTT
TRBV19,.,.,TRBJ2-7,CASSITSQGLAYEQYF,TGTGCCAGTAGTATCACGTCGCAGGGCCTGGCTTACGAGCAGTACTTC
TRBV7-9,.,.,TRBJ2-3,CASSPPQGTDTQYF,TGTGCCAGCAGCCCTCCCCAGGGTACAGATACGCAGTATTTT